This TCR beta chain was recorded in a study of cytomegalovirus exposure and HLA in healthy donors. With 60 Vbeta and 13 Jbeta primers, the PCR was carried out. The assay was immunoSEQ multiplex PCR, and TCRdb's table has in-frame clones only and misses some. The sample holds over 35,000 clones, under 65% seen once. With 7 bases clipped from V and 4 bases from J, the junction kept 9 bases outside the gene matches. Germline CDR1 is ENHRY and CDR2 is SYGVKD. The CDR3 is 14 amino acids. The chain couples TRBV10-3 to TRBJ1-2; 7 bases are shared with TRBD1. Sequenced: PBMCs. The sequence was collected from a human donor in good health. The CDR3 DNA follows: TGTGCCATCAATGCCCAGACAGGGAGCTATGGCTACACCTTC. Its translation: CAINAQTGSYGYTF.